One and the same sample provided the 9 T cell receptor beta chains below, sequenced in a study of PD-1 blockade in mismatch repair-deficient tumors. Libraries were prepared by immunoSEQ multiplex PCR; TCRdb keeps only in-frame clonotypes and omits some of them. In the table there are about 110,000 clones, about 74% of which are singletons. Specimen: peripheral blood, collected 60 weeks after starting pembrolizumab. The receptors stem from an adult with mismatch repair-deficient cancer.

The chain is built from TRBV7-8 and TRBJ1-3; D gene uncertain. From germline, CDR1 is SGHVS and CDR2 FQNEAQ. There are 16 residues in the CDR3. V was trimmed by 2 bases and J by 0 bases, leaving 11 bases between them. The CDR3 is CASSLREGSSGNTIYF. CDR3 bases: TGTGCCAGCAGCTTACGTGAGGGTAGCTCTGGAAACACCATATATTTT. Using reference TRBV7-8 and TRBJ1-3 for the parts outside the CDR3, the full variable domain is GAGVSQSPRYKVAKRGQDVALRCDPISGHVSLFWYQQALGQGPEFLTYFQNEAQLDKSGLPSDRFFAERPEGSVSTLKIQRTQQEDSAVYLCASSLREGSSGNTIYFGEGSWLTVV.

In its sample, this clone was seen a few times. The chain is built from TRBV6-5 and TRBJ2-7, with TRBD2 matching over 7 bases. From germline, CDR1 is MNHEY and CDR2 SVGAGI. The CDR3 is 14 residues long. Trimming at V came to 6 bases and at J to 2 bases, leaving 7 bases not matched to a gene. The CDR3 coding sequence is TGTGCCAGCAGGCCTGCCGGGAGGACCTACGAGCAGTACTTC. This sequence encodes CASRPAGRTYEQYF.

This chain uses TRBV9 with TRBJ2-5; 10 nucleotides line up with TRBD2. The germline gives CDR1 SGDLS, CDR2 YYNGEE. This CDR3 is built from 16 residues. The trim removed 0 bases at V and 3 bases at J, leaving 5 bases unmatched. The CDR3 nucleotides are TGTGCCAGCAGCGTAGCCTCCCTAGCGGGAGAAGAGACCCAGTACTTC. Encoded protein: CASSVASLAGEETQYF.

J is TRBJ2-1 and V is TRBV11-2, with 8 bases lining up with TRBD2. J was trimmed by 5 bases and V by 3 bases; bases with no gene match: 6. CDR3 size: 15 residues. In germline, CDR1 is SGHAT, CDR2 FQNNGV. The CDR3 DNA follows: TGTGCCAGCAGCTTTTTAGTAGCGGGAAACAATGAGCAGTTCTTC. Encoded protein: CASSFLVAGNNEQFF. The full variable domain, completed using reference TRBV11-2 and TRBJ2-1, is EAGVAQSPRYKIIEKRQSVAFWCNPISGHATLYWYQQILGQGPKLLIQFQNNGVVDDSQLPKDRFSAERLKGVDSTLKIQPAKLEDSAVYLCASSFLVAGNNEQFFGPGTRLTVL.

This clone was counted only a few times. This chain uses TRBV23-1 with TRBJ1-5; no definite D call. TRBV23-1 belongs to the ORF category, with a function that is uncertain. Trimming stripped 6 bases from V and 7 bases from J, with 13 bases between. The CDR3 spans 13 residues. CDR3 sequence reads: CASSPPGKQPQHF. Here the CDR3 DNA reads TGCGCCAGCAGCCCCCCGGGGAAGCAGCCCCAGCATTTT.

The genes are TRBV19 and TRBJ2-1, with D possibly called TRBD1 or TRBD2 (5 bases each). CDR3 length: 15 amino acids. The ends were cut back, 5 bases at V and 6 bases at J, with 17 bases in the middle. In germline, CDR1 is LNHDA, CDR2 SQIVND (reference sequence). The CDR3 loop reads CASSGMRVGVNEQFF. The DNA of the CDR3 is TGTGCCAGTAGTGGGATGCGGGTAGGGGTCAATGAGCAGTTCTTC. The full variable domain, rest sourced from reference TRBV19 and TRBJ2-1, is DGGITQSPKYLFRKEGQNVTLSCEQNLNHDAMYWYRQDPGQGLRLIYYSQIVNDFQKGDIAEGYSVSREKKESFPLTVTSAQKNPTAFYLCASSGMRVGVNEQFFGPGTRLTVL.

The rearrangement joins TRBV18 to TRBJ1-2; no clear D gene. Trimming took off 6 bases at V and 5 bases at J, with 16 bases between the two ends. This CDR3 region has 14 residues. The V gene's germline CDR1 is KGHSH and CDR2 LQKENI. CDR3 in DNA: TGTGCCAGCTCTCCAGAGACGTCAGCATATGGCTACACCTTC. Protein: CASSPETSAYGYTF.

The genes are TRBV6-1 and TRBJ2-4; 10 nucleotides align to TRBD2. This CDR3 comprises 17 residues. V was clipped by 4 bases and J by 2 bases; unmatched bases: 8. CDR1 MNHNS and CDR2 SASEGT come from the germline V gene. CDR3 in amino acids: CASSGVVSGRTKNIQYF. CDR3 nucleotide sequence: TGTGCCAGCAGTGGGGTAGTTAGCGGGAGGACCAAAAACATTCAGTACTTC.

The rearrangement joins TRBV5-5 to TRBJ1-2, with D possibly TRBD1 on 5 matching bases. In germline, CDR1 is SGHKS, CDR2 YYEKEE (reference sequence). The CDR3 totals 13 residues. The V and J ends lost 4 bases and 8 bases respectively, with 15 bases between them. The CDR3 here is CASSRQPTGGYTF. The CDR3 region has the DNA TGTGCCAGCAGCAGACAGCCGACGGGGGGCTACACCTTC.